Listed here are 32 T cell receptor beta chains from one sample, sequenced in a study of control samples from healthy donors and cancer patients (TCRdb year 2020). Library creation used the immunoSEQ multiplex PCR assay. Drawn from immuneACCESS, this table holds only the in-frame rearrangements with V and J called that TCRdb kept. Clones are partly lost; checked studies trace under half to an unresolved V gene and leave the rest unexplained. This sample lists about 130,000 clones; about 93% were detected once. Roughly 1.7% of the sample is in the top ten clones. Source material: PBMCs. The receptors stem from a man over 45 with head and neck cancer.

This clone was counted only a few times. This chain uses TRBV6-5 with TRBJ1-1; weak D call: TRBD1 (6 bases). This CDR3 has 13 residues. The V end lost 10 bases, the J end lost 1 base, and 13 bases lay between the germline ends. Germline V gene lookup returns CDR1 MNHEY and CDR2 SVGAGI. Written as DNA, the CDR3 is TGTGCCACCGCGAGGACAGAGAACACTGAAGCTTTCTTT. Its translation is CATARTENTEAFF.

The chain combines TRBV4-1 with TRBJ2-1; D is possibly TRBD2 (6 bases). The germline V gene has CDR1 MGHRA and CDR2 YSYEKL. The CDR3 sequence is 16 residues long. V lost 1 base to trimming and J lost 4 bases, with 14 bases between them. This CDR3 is CASSQATPSEYNEQFF. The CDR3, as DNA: TGCGCCAGCAGCCAAGCGACCCCTAGCGAGTACAATGAGCAGTTCTTC.

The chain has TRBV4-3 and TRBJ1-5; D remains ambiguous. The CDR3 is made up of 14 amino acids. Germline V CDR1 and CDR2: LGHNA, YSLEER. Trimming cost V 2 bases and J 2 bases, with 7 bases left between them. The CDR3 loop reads CASSQRRGNQPQHF. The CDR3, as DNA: TGCGCCAGCAGCCAACGTCGAGGCAATCAGCCCCAGCATTTT.

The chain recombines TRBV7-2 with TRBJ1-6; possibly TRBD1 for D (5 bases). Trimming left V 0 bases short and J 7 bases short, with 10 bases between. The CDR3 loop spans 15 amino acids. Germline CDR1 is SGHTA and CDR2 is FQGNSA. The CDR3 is CASSLASRENSPLHF. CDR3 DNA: TGTGCCAGCAGCTTAGCTAGCAGGGAGAATTCACCCCTCCACTTT.

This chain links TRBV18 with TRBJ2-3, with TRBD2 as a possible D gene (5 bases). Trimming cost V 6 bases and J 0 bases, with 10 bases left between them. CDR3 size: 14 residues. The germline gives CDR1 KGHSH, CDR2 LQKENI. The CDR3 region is CASSGTGSTDTQYF. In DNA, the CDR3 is TGTGCCAGCTCGGGCACGGGAAGCACAGATACGCAGTATTTT.

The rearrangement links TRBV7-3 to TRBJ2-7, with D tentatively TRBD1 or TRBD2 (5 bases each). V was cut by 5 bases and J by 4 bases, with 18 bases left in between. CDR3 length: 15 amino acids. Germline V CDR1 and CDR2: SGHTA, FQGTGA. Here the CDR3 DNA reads TGTGCCAGCAGCCCCGGGGCCGCAGTAATATACGAGCAGTACTTC. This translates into CASSPGAAVIYEQYF.

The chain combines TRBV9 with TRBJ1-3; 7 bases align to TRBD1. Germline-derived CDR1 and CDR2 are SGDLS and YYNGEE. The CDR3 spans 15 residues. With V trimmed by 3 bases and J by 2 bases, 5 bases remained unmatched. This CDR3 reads CASSGDRQAGNTIYF. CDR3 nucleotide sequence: TGTGCCAGCAGCGGGGACAGACAGGCTGGAAACACCATATATTTT.

In DNA form, the CDR3 reads TGTGCCAGCAGTGAGGGGGGCGTAGGTCGACTAAACTATGGCTACACCTTC. It translates to CASSEGGVGRLNYGYTF. The chain carries TRBV6-1 and TRBJ1-2, with D possibly being TRBD1 (6 bases). Germline CDR1 MNHNS, CDR2 SASEGT. Trimming took 3 bases from V and 2 from J, leaving 19 bases between them. The CDR3 sequence is 17 residues long.

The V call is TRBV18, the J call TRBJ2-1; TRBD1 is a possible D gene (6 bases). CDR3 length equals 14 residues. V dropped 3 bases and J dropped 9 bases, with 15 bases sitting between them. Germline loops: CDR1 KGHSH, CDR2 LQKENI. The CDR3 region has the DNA TGTGCCAGCTCACCCCCGAATAACAGGGTTGAGCAGTTCTTC. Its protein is CASSPPNNRVEQFF.

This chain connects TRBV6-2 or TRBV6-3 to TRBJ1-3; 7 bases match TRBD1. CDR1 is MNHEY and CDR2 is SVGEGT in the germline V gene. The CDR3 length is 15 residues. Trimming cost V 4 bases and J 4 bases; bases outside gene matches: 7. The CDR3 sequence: CASSSRDSWGNTIYF. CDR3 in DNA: TGTGCCAGCAGTTCCCGGGACAGTTGGGGAAACACCATATATTTT.

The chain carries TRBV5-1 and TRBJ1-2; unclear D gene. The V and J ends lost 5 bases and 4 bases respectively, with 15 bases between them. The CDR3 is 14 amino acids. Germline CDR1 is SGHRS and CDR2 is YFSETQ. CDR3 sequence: CASRSYDHPYGYTF. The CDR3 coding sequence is TGCGCCAGCAGGTCGTATGACCACCCCTATGGCTACACCTTC.

CDR3 amino acids: CASSPERGGEPQHF. In DNA, the CDR3 is TGTGCCAGCTCACCGGAAAGGGGAGGGGAGCCCCAGCATTTT. The rearrangement joins TRBV18 to TRBJ1-5; weak D call: TRBD1 (5 bases). The CDR3 is made up of 14 amino acids. The V gene lost 3 bases and the J gene lost 8 bases, with 14 bases spanning the gap. Per the germline V gene, CDR1 is KGHSH and CDR2 is LQKENI.

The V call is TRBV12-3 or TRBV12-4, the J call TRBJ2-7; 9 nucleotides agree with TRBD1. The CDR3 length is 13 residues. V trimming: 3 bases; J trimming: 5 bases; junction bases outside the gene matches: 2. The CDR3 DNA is TGTGCCAGCAGTTTTGGACAGGGGAACGAGCAGTACTTC. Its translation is CASSFGQGNEQYF.

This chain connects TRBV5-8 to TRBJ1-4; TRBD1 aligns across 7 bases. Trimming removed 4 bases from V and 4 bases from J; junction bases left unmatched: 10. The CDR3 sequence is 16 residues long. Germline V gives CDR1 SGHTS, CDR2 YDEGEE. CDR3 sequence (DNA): TGTGCCAGCAGCACCTACCGGGACAGCCATAATGAAAAACTGTTTTTT. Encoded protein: CASSTYRDSHNEKLFF.

DNA of the CDR3: TGTGCCAGCAGCCCTAGGAGGGGGGGCCGGGACACTGAAGCTTTCTTT. Translated, it gives CASSPRRGGRDTEAFF. This chain links TRBV3-1 (or the pseudogene TRBV3-2) with TRBJ1-1; the D gene is possibly TRBD1 (6 bases). Germline CDR1 is LGHDT and CDR2 is YNNKEL (reference sequence). V lost 4 bases to trimming and J lost 3 bases, with 18 bases between them. The CDR3 contains 16 residues.

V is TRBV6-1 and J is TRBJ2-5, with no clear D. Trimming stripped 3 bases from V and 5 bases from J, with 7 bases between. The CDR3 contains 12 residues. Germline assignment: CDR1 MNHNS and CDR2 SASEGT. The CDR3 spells CASSENRETQYF. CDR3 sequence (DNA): TGTGCCAGCAGTGAGAACCGGGAGACCCAGTACTTC.

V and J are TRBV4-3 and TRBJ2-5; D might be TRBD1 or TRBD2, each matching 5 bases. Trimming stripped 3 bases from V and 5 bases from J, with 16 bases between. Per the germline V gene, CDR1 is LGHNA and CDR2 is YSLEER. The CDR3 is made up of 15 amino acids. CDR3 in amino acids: CASSQSGEGSETQYF. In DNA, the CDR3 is TGCGCCAGCAGCCAGTCGGGTGAGGGGTCGGAGACCCAGTACTTC.

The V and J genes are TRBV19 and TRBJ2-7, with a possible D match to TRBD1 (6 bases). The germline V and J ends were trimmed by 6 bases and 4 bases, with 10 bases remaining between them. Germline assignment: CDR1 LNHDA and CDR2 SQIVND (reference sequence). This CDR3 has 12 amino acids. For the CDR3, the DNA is TGTGCCAGTAGCAACACAGGGTACGAGCAGTACTTC. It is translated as CASSNTGYEQYF.

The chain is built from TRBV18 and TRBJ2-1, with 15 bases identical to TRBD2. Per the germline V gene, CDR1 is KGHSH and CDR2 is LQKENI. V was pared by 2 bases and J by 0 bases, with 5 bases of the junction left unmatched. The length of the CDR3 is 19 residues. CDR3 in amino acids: CASSPLGLAGGSSYNEQFF. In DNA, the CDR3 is TGTGCCAGCTCACCATTGGGACTAGCGGGGGGCAGCTCCTACAATGAGCAGTTCTTC.

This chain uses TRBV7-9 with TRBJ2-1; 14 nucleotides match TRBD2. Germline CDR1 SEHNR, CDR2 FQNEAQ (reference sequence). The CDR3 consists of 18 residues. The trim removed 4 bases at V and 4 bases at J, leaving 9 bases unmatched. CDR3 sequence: CASSSLSGLAGAYNEQFF. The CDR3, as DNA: TGTGCCAGCAGCTCCCTCTCGGGACTAGCGGGGGCTTACAATGAGCAGTTCTTC.

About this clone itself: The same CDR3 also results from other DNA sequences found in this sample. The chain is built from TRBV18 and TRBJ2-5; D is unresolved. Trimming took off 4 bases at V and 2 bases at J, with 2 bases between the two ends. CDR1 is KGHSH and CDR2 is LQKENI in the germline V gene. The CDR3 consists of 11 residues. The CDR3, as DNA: TGTGCCAGCTCACTTCAAGAGACCCAGTACTTC. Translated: CASSLQETQYF.

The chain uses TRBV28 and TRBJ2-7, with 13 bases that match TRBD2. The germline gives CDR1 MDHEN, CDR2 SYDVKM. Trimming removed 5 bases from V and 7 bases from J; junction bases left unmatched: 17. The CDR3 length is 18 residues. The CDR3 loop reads CASSHQDLRLAGGREQYF. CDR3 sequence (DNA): TGTGCCAGCAGTCACCAGGATTTGAGACTAGCGGGGGGACGGGAGCAGTACTTC.

Here the CDR3 DNA reads TGTGCCAGCAGCTCTCCGCAGAGGAACACTGAAGCTTTCTTT. The encoded protein is CASSSPQRNTEAFF. The chain is built from TRBV11-2 and TRBJ1-1; no firm D call. Trimming left V 4 bases short and J 1 base short, with 10 bases between. The CDR3 runs 14 residues. Germline V gives CDR1 SGHAT, CDR2 FQNNGV.

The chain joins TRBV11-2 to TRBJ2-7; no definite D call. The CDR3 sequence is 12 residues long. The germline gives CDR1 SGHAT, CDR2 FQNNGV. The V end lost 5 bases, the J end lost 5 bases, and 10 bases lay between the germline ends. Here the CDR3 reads CASSPRSDEQYF. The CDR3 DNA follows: TGTGCCAGCAGCCCCAGAAGCGACGAGCAGTACTTC.

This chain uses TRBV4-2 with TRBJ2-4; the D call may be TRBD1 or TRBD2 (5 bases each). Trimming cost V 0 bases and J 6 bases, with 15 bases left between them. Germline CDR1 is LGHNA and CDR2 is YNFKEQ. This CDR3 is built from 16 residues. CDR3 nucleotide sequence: TGTGCCAGCAGCCAAGATTCATCAAGGGGAGTAAACATTCAGTACTTC. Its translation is CASSQDSSRGVNIQYF.

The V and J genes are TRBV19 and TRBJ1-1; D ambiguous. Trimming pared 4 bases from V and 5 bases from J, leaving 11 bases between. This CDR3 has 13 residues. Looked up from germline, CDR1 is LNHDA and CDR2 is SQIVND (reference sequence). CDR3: CASSTHAGTEAFF. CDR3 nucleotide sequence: TGTGCCAGTAGTACCCACGCAGGAACTGAAGCTTTCTTT. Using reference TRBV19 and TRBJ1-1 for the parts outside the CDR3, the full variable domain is DGGITQSPKYLFRKEGQNVTLSCEQNLNHDAMYWYRQDPGQGLRLIYYSQIVNDFQKGDIAEGYSVSREKKESFPLTVTSAQKNPTAFYLCASSTHAGTEAFFGQGTRLTVV.

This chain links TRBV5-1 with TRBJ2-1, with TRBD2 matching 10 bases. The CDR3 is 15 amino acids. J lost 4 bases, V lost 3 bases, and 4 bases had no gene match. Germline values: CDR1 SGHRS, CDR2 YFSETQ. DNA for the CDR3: TGCGCCAGCAGCTCGGGACTAGCGATTTACAATGAGCAGTTCTTC. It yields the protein CASSSGLAIYNEQFF. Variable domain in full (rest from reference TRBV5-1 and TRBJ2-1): KAGVTQTPRYLIKTRGQQVTLSCSPISGHRSVSWYQQTPGQGLQFLFEYFSETQRNKGNFPGRFSGRQFSNSRSEMNVSTLELGDSALYLCASSSGLAIYNEQFFGPGTRLTVL.

CDR3 coding DNA: TGTGCCCGATCTGGGACCAACTATGGCTACACCTTC. Residues: CARSGTNYGYTF. The rearrangement links TRBV30 to TRBJ1-2; weak D call: TRBD1 (5 bases). The germline gives CDR1 GTSNPN, CDR2 SVGIG (reference sequence). The V end lost 8 bases, the J end lost 2 bases, and 12 bases lay between the germline ends. The CDR3 sequence is 12 residues long.

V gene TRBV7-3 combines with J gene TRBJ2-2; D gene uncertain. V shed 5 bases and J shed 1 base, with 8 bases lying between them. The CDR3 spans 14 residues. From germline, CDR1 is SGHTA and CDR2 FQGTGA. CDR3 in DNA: TGTGCCAGCAGCCCAAACAGGAACACCGGGGAGCTGTTTTTT. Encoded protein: CASSPNRNTGELFF.

CDR3 nucleotide sequence: TGTGCCAGCAGCTCAATAGGGGGGTTAAATGAAAAACTGTTTTTT. This gives the protein CASSSIGGLNEKLFF. The chain recombines TRBV7-9 with TRBJ1-4; D possibly corresponds to TRBD1 (6 bases). V lost 4 bases, J lost 5 bases, and 14 bases lay in between. Germline CDR1 reads SEHNR; CDR2 reads FQNEAQ (reference sequence). The CDR3 has 15 amino acids.

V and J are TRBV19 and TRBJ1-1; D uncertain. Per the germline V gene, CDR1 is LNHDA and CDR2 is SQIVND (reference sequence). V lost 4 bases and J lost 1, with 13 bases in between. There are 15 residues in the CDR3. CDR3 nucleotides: TGTGCCAGTAGTAGGAGGGAGATTTCGAACACTGAAGCTTTCTTT. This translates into CASSRREISNTEAFF.

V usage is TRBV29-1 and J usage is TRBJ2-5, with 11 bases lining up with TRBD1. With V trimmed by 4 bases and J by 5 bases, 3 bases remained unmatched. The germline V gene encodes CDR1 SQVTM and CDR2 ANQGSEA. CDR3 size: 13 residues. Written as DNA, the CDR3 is TGCAGCGTTGGGCGGGACAGGGGGGAGACCCAGTACTTC. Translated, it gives CSVGRDRGETQYF.